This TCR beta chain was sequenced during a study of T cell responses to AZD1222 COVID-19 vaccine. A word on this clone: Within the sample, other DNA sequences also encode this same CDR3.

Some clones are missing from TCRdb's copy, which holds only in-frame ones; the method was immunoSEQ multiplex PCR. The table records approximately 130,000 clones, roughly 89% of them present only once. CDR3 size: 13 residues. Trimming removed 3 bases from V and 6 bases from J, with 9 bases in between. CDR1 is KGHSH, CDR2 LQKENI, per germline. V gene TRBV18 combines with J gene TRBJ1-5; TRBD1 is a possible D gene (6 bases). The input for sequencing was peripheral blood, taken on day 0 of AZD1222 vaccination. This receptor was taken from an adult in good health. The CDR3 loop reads CASSPGGGQPQHF. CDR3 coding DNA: TGTGCCAGCTCACCGGGAGGGGGTCAGCCCCAGCATTTT.